The 15 T cell receptor beta chains listed next were all sequenced from one sample in a study of blood T cells in healthy people across ages. Through a sample-barcoded 5' primer and a J-beta primer mix, a second PCR was run for roughly 7 to 11 cycles. Each CDR3 protein gets one entry after TCRdb re-called the 5' RACE reads with MiXCR. The sample consists of more than 750,000 distinct CDR3 sequences, almost 30% of them appearing once. Separately, the same data were catalogued under a study of T cells of mothers and their children.

Sequenced input: blood. These receptors were collected from a middle-aged woman in good health.

Regarding this clonotype: Given a much more abundant clone one base away, this may be a read error. V and J are TRBV28 and TRBJ2-3; a weak D match, TRBD1 (5 bases). V lost 4 bases and J 4 bases, leaving 12 bases between the germline ends. Germline V CDR1 and CDR2: MDHEN, SYDVKM. The CDR3 totals 14 residues. The DNA of the CDR3 is TGTGCCAGCAGTTCCGGACACAGCGCAGATACGCAGTATTTT. Translation: CASSSGHSADTQYF.

This clonotype has only a few counts. V usage is TRBV28 and J usage is TRBJ2-4; D possibly corresponds to TRBD1 (7 bases). Germline V CDR1 and CDR2: MDHEN, SYDVKM. The CDR3 consists of 16 residues. Trimming cost V 8 bases and J 0 bases, with 17 bases left between them. The CDR3 loop reads CASAGQTLLAKNIQYF. The CDR3 DNA reads TGTGCCAGCGCGGGACAGACTCTTCTAGCCAAAAACATTCAGTACTTC.

The chain links TRBV28 to TRBJ2-2; D is perhaps TRBD2 (7 bases). Per the germline V gene, CDR1 is MDHEN and CDR2 is SYDVKM. This CDR3 comprises 17 residues. V was trimmed by 6 bases and J by 7 bases, leaving 24 bases between them. CDR3 nucleotide sequence: TGTGCCAGCAGGAGCCCCGCCAAGAGGGGGGGGATCGGGGAGCTGTTTTTT. Its protein is CASRSPAKRGGIGELFF.

This clonotype has ten or more counts. V and J are TRBV2 and TRBJ2-7; no firm D call. V was trimmed by 8 bases and J by 3 bases, leaving 8 bases between them. The CDR3 is 11 amino acids. Per the germline V gene, CDR1 is SNHLY and CDR2 is FYNNEI. The CDR3 region is CASGIYYEQYF. CDR3 bases: TGTGCCAGCGGGATTTACTACGAGCAGTACTTC. The whole variable domain, filled in from reference TRBV2 and TRBJ2-7, reads EPEVTQTPSHQVTQMGQEVILRCVPISNHLYFYWYRQILGQKVEFLVSFYNNEISEKSEIFDDQFSVERPDGSNFTLKIRSTKLEDSAMYFCASGIYYEQYFGPGTRLTVT.

This clonotype has ten or more counts. The CDR3 coding sequence is TGCGCCAGCAGCTTGGGGGCAGCTAATGAAAAACTGTTTTTT. Protein sequence: CASSLGAANEKLFF. This sequence joins TRBV5-1 and TRBJ1-4; D uncertain. This CDR3 spans 14 amino acids. CDR1 and CDR2 from the germline V gene are SGHRS and YFSETQ. Trimming removed 0 bases from V and 3 bases from J, with 6 bases in between.

This clonotype was observed many times. V usage is TRBV20-1 and J usage is TRBJ1-2; no clear D gene. Germline-derived CDR1 and CDR2 are DFQATT and SNEGSKA (reference sequence). The V gene lost 0 bases and the J gene lost 4 bases, with 12 bases spanning the gap. The CDR3 has 14 amino acids. CDR3 DNA sequence: TGCAGTGCTAGAGACCCTGACAACCTCTATGGCTACACCTTC. Encoded protein: CSARDPDNLYGYTF.

This clonotype was counted only a few times. This sequence joins TRBV24-1 and TRBJ2-7, with unresolved D. Trimming removed 4 bases at V and 5 bases at J, with 8 bases between. The germline gives CDR1 KGHDR, CDR2 SFDVKD. This CDR3 is 12 amino acids long. The CDR3 sequence is CATSEIGNEQYF. Written as DNA, the CDR3 is TGTGCCACCAGTGAGATAGGGAACGAGCAGTACTTC.

This chain uses TRBV20-1 with TRBJ1-2; 10 nucleotides agree with TRBD1. V trimming: 5 bases; J trimming: 4 bases; junction bases outside the gene matches: 4. This CDR3 is 13 amino acids long. CDR1 is DFQATT, CDR2 SNEGSKA, per germline (reference sequence). CDR3 loop: CSAETGGIYGYTF. Here the CDR3 DNA reads TGCAGTGCTGAGACAGGGGGCATCTATGGCTACACCTTC.

This clonotype came up many times. The genes are TRBV12-3 or TRBV12-4 and TRBJ2-7, with D hard to call. Trimming shortened V by 5 bases and J by 3 bases, and 11 bases separated the two germline ends. This CDR3 contains 13 residues. The CDR3 sequence: CASSVGILYEQYF. In DNA form, the CDR3 reads TGTGCCAGCAGTGTAGGAATTCTCTACGAGCAGTACTTC.

This clonotype has more than one count but fewer than ten. The rearrangement joins TRBV20-1 to TRBJ2-1; D uncertain. This CDR3 region has 10 residues. Germline V CDR1 and CDR2: DFQATT, SNEGSKA (reference sequence). V was cut by 5 bases and J by 8 bases, with 7 bases left in between. CDR3 sequence (DNA): TGCAGTGCTTCCCTCGATGAGCAGTTCTTC. Translated: CSASLDEQFF.

In this sample, this clonotype turned up many times. The CDR3, as DNA: TGTGCCAGCAGTGGAAGGCAAGGGGCGCCCTCGGATACGCAGTATTTT. Translating it yields CASSGRQGAPSDTQYF. V is TRBV9 and J is TRBJ2-3, with D perhaps TRBD1 (5 bases). This CDR3 is 16 amino acids long. With 5 bases removed from V and 6 bases from J, the gap between germline ends came to 22 bases. Germline V gene data show CDR1 as SGDLS and CDR2 as YYNGEE. The full variable domain, its missing parts supplied by reference TRBV9 and TRBJ2-3, is DSGVTQTPKHLITATGQRVTLRCSPRSGDLSVYWYQQSLDQGLQFLIQYYNGEERAKGNILERFSAQQFPDLHSELNLSSLELGDSALYFCASSGRQGAPSDTQYFGPGTRLTVL.

The rearrangement uses TRBV7-3 and TRBJ2-3, with D uncertain. In germline, CDR1 is SGHTA, CDR2 FQGTGA. The CDR3 runs 15 residues. V was trimmed by 2 bases and J by 2 bases, leaving 11 bases between them. DNA of the CDR3: TGTGCCAGCAGCTTAGGTAGTTCGGACACAGATACGCAGTATTTT. This encodes CASSLGSSDTDTQYF. The variable domain in full, with the rest retrieved from reference TRBV7-3 and TRBJ2-3, is GAGVSQTPSNKVTEKGKYVELRCDPISGHTALYWYRQSLGQGPEFLIYFQGTGAADDSGLPNDRFFAVRPEGSVSTLKIQRTERGDSAVYLCASSLGSSDTDTQYFGPGTRLTVL.

Notes on this clonotype: One end of the junction does not line up with germline, which may come from a read error. The CDR3 here is CTSSFGGAANTGELFF. Written as DNA, the CDR3 is TGTACCAGCAGTTTCGGGGGGGCCGCTAACACCGGGGAGCTGTTTTTT. The chain employs TRBV28 and TRBJ2-2; 8 nucleotides match TRBD2. The CDR3 contains 16 residues. CDR1 MDHEN and CDR2 SYDVKM come from the germline V gene.

This clonotype was found a few times. The CDR3 reads CASSSGTSGGYEQYF. The CDR3 nucleotides are TGTGCCAGCAGCTCCGGGACTAGCGGGGGCTACGAGCAGTACTTC. The gene calls are TRBV7-6 and TRBJ2-7, with 14 bases aligning to TRBD2. Per germline, CDR1 SGHVS and CDR2 FNYEAQ. The V gene end was trimmed by 4 bases and the J gene end by 3 bases; junction bases not matched to a gene: 2. This CDR3 region has 15 residues.

This clonotype was counted at least ten times. This chain uses TRBV9 with TRBJ2-7, with 9 bases aligning to TRBD2. Trimming cost V 4 bases and J 3 bases; bases outside gene matches: 8. This CDR3 region has 15 residues. CDR1 is SGDLS and CDR2 is YYNGEE in the germline V gene. The CDR3 DNA follows: TGTGCCAGCAGCCCCCAGCTAGCGGGGATCTACGAGCAGTACTTC. This encodes CASSPQLAGIYEQYF.